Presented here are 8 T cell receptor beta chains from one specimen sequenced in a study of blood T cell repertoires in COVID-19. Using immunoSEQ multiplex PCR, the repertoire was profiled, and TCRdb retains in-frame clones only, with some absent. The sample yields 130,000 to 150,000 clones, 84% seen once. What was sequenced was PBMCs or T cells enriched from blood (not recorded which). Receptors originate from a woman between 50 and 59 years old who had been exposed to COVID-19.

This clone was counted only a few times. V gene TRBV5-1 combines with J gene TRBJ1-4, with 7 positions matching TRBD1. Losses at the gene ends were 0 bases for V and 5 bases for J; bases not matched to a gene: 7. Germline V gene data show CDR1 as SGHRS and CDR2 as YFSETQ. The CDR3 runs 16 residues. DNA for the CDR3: TGCGCCAGCAGCTTGGTGCAGACAGGGCGCAATGAAAAACTGTTTTTT. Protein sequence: CASSLVQTGRNEKLFF.

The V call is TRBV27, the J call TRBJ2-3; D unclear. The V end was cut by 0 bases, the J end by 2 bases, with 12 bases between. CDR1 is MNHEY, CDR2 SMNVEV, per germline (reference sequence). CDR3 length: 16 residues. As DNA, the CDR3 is TGTGCCAGCAGTTTATCGTTCCAGGCCTTCACAGATACGCAGTATTTT. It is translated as CASSLSFQAFTDTQYF.

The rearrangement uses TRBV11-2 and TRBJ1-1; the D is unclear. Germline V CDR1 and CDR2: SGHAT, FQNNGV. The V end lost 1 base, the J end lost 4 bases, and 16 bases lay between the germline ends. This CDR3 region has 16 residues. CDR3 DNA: TGTGCCAGCAGCTTAGGGCATATGAGCGGGAGCACTGAAGCTTTCTTT. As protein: CASSLGHMSGSTEAFF.

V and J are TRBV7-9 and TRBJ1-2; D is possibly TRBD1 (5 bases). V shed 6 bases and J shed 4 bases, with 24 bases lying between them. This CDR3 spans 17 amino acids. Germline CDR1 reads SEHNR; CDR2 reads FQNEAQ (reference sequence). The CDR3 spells CASSHTRSTGGSYGYTF. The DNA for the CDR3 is TGTGCCAGCAGTCACACCCGATCGACGGGGGGGTCCTATGGCTACACCTTC.

CDR3 residues: CASSPGQGGTVHGYTF. In DNA form, the CDR3 reads TGTGCCAGCAGCCCTGGACAGGGAGGGACAGTGCATGGCTACACCTTC. The chain links TRBV5-4 to TRBJ1-2; TRBD1 agrees at 8 bases. Germline V gene data show CDR1 as SGHNT and CDR2 as YYREEE (reference sequence). The CDR3 runs 16 residues. J gave up 6 bases and V 4 bases, and 14 bases lay outside the gene matches.

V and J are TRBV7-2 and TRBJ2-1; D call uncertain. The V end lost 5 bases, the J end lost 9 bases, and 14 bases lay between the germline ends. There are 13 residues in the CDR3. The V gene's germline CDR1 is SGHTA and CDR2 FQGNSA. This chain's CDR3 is CASSPPSSGEQFF. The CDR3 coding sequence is TGTGCCAGCAGCCCCCCCTCTAGTGGTGAGCAGTTCTTC.

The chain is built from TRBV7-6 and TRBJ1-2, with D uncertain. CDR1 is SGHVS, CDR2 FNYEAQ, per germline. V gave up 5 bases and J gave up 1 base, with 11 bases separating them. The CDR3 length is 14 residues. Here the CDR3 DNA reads TGTGCCAGCAGCCCAGGAGGAGTTAACTATGGCTACACCTTC. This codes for CASSPGGVNYGYTF.

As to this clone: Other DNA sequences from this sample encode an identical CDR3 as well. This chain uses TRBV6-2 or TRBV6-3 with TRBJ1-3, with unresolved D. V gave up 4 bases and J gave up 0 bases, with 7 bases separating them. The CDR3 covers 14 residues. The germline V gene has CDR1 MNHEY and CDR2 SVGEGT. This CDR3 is CASSFGSSGNTIYF. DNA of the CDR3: TGTGCCAGCAGTTTCGGGTCCTCTGGAAACACCATATATTTT.